The next 11 T cell receptor beta chains were all read from a single sample in a study of blood T cell repertoires in COVID-19. Measured with immunoSEQ multiplex PCR; TCRdb has only the in-frame clones, and not every one. The sample lists about 220,000 clones, 82% occurring once. The sample was PBMCs or T cells enriched from blood (not recorded which). The receptors come from a woman aged 55 to 70 who had recovered from COVID-19.

V and J are TRBV7-9 and TRBJ1-2; TRBD1 is a possible D gene (5 bases). V lost 6 bases and J 2 bases, leaving 13 bases between the germline ends. The CDR3 runs to 14 residues. The germline gives CDR1 SEHNR, CDR2 FQNEAQ (reference sequence). The CDR3 DNA follows: TGTGCCAGCAGATCTGGGGCTTCGAACTATGGCTACACCTTC. It yields the protein CASRSGASNYGYTF.

This clone was observed once. V usage is TRBV6-5 and J usage is TRBJ1-1, with 9 nucleotides matching TRBD1. CDR3 length: 11 amino acids. Per germline, CDR1 MNHEY and CDR2 SVGAGI. Unmatched junction bases numbered 6, after V lost 8 bases and J lost 11 bases. The CDR3 bases are TGTGCCAGCCAACAGGGGGCGCGGGCTTTCTTT. Translation: CASQQGARAFF.

The J gene is TRBJ1-2, the V gene TRBV18; TRBD1 matches 8 bases. CDR1 KGHSH and CDR2 LQKENI come from the germline V gene. This CDR3 spans 13 amino acids. J lost 2 bases, V lost 4 bases, and 0 bases had no gene match. Written as DNA, the CDR3 is TGTGCCAGCTCACGGACAGGGAACTATGGCTACACCTTC. Translating it yields CASSRTGNYGYTF.

The J gene is TRBJ1-1, the V gene TRBV4-2; maybe TRBD1 (6 bases). This CDR3 spans 14 amino acids. Germline CDR1 and CDR2: LGHNA and YNFKEQ. Deletions cut 2 bases from V and 1 base from J, with 8 bases between. CDR3 nucleotides: TGTGCCAGCAGCCAACCGGGACAGAACACTGAAGCTTTCTTT. It encodes CASSQPGQNTEAFF.

The chain uses TRBV6-6 and TRBJ2-7, with D possibly being TRBD1 (6 bases). This CDR3 comprises 15 residues. In germline, CDR1 is MNHNY, CDR2 SVGAGI (reference sequence). V was clipped by 6 bases and J by 5 bases, with 20 bases between them. The CDR3 region is CASREWDIMSNEQYF. DNA for the CDR3: TGTGCCAGCAGGGAGTGGGACATAATGAGCAACGAGCAGTACTTC.

This clone was counted at least ten times. The chain recombines TRBV7-9 with TRBJ2-1, with 7 bases that match TRBD1. The CDR3 has 15 amino acids. With V trimmed by 4 bases and J by 0 bases, 3 bases remained unmatched. From germline, CDR1 is SEHNR and CDR2 FQNEAQ (reference sequence). DNA for the CDR3: TGTGCCAGCAGCTACCGGGACAGCTCCTACAATGAGCAGTTCTTC. Protein: CASSYRDSSYNEQFF.

The V and J genes are TRBV7-9 and TRBJ1-5; D not certain. The CDR3 runs to 15 residues. Germline CDR1 is SEHNR and CDR2 is FQNEAQ (reference sequence). V lost 1 base and J lost 1, with 8 bases in between. The CDR3 here is CASSLESGSNQPQHF. The DNA for the CDR3 is TGTGCCAGCAGCTTAGAGTCCGGGAGCAATCAGCCCCAGCATTTT. The full variable domain, its missing parts supplied by reference TRBV7-9 and TRBJ1-5, is DTGVSQNPRHKITKRGQNVTFRCDPISEHNRLYWYRQTLGQGPEFLTYFQNEAQLEKSRLLSDRFSAERPKGSFSTLEIQRTEQGDSAMYLCASSLESGSNQPQHFGDGTRLSIL.

The J gene is TRBJ1-1, the V gene TRBV7-2; 8 bases are a match to TRBD1. The length of the CDR3 is 15 residues. With 3 bases clipped from V and 5 bases from J, the junction kept 8 bases outside the gene matches. The germline gives CDR1 SGHTA, CDR2 FQGNSA. The DNA for the CDR3 is TGTGCCAGCAGCTTGGGTGGACAGGGAAGGACTGAAGCTTTCTTT. It yields the protein CASSLGGQGRTEAFF.

V gene TRBV11-2 combines with J gene TRBJ2-1, with 9 bases fitting TRBD2. The CDR3 loop spans 16 amino acids. J lost 9 bases, V lost 3 bases, and 12 bases had no gene match. Germline CDR1 is SGHAT and CDR2 is FQNNGV. The CDR3 reads CASSFVELAGVGEQFF. CDR3 sequence (DNA): TGTGCCAGCAGCTTCGTCGAGTTAGCGGGAGTCGGTGAGCAGTTCTTC.

The chain joins TRBV5-4 to TRBJ2-1; perhaps TRBD1 as D (5 bases). The CDR3 totals 12 residues. Per the germline V gene, CDR1 is SGHNT and CDR2 is YYREEE (reference sequence). V lost 4 bases and J 6 bases, leaving 8 bases between the germline ends. The CDR3 DNA reads as TGTGCCAGCAGCACCCAGGGCAATGAGCAGTTCTTC. This gives the protein CASSTQGNEQFF.

The rearrangement joins TRBV10-3 to TRBJ1-5; possible D gene TRBD1, 5 bases. The CDR3 contains 17 residues. Germline CDR1 and CDR2: ENHRY and SYGVKD. Trimming pared 6 bases from V and 0 bases from J, leaving 18 bases between. The CDR3 sequence: CAISYDAGGNSNQPQHF. CDR3 bases: TGTGCCATCAGCTACGACGCCGGGGGGAATAGCAATCAGCCCCAGCATTTT.